These 11 T cell receptor beta chains came from one sample sequenced in a study of Ad26.COV2.S vaccination and SARS-CoV-2 variants. Using immunoSEQ multiplex PCR, the repertoire was profiled, and TCRdb retains in-frame clones only, with some absent. Of 350,000 to 400,000 clones listed, 75% to 90% are singletons. Treatment noted: roughly 18 received Ad26.COV2.S at low or high dose, single or two shots; about 5 received placebo; per-sample allocation not given. Material that was analyzed had been drawn on day 63 after the first vaccine or placebo injection. The sample here was peripheral blood, taken in a trial of Ad26.COV2.S vaccine versus placebo. The receptors come from a person aged 18-65 years who received the Ad26.COV2.S COVID-19 vaccine or a placebo.

The CDR3 coding sequence is TGTGCCAGCAGCGGGGGGCTGACCTACGAGCAGTACTTC. Protein: CASSGGLTYEQYF. The V call is TRBV12-3 or TRBV12-4, the J call TRBJ2-7; the D gene is possibly TRBD2 (7 bases). V lost 6 bases to trimming and J lost 2 bases, with 11 bases between them. This CDR3 is 13 amino acids long.

V usage is TRBV10-3 and J usage is TRBJ1-2, with TRBD1 matching over 7 bases. The V gene end was trimmed by 4 bases and the J gene end by 6 bases; junction bases not matched to a gene: 11. The CDR3 sequence is 15 residues long. Germline-derived CDR1 and CDR2 are ENHRY and SYGVKD. CDR3 residues: CAISVAGQKVDGYTF. The CDR3 region has the DNA TGTGCCATCAGTGTGGCGGGACAGAAAGTCGATGGCTACACCTTC.

The chain links TRBV2 to TRBJ1-1; D is unclear. This CDR3 contains 13 residues. V was pared by 3 bases and J by 0 bases, with 5 bases between. Germline CDR1 and CDR2: SNHLY and FYNNEI. The CDR3 DNA is TGTGCCAGCAGTGAGACGCTGAACACTGAAGCTTTCTTT. Its protein product is CASSETLNTEAFF.

This clone was counted between two and nine times. V gene TRBV12-3 or TRBV12-4 combines with J gene TRBJ1-6; TRBD1 aligns across 8 bases. V trimming: 4 bases; J trimming: 8 bases; junction bases outside the gene matches: 1. There are 13 residues in the CDR3. CDR3 loop: CASSSTGDSPLHF. CDR3 DNA sequence: TGTGCCAGCAGTTCGACAGGGGATTCACCCCTCCACTTT.

V is TRBV5-6 and J is TRBJ1-1, with 7 bases that match TRBD1. The length of the CDR3 is 18 residues. Looked up from germline, CDR1 is SGHDT and CDR2 is YYEEEE. The trim removed 0 bases at V and 1 base at J, leaving 12 bases unmatched. The CDR3 loop is CASSLEGTVGVGNTEAFF. For the CDR3, the DNA is TGTGCCAGCAGCTTGGAAGGGACAGTAGGAGTCGGGAACACTGAAGCTTTCTTT.

The chain couples TRBV11-2 to TRBJ2-7; TRBD1 aligns across 11 bases. Unmatched junction bases numbered 14, after V lost 0 bases and J lost 4 bases. From germline, CDR1 is SGHAT and CDR2 FQNNGV. CDR3 length equals 19 residues. The CDR3 here is CASSLDSGTGGRSGYEQYF. The CDR3 DNA reads TGTGCCAGCAGCTTAGACTCCGGGACAGGGGGTCGAAGTGGATACGAGCAGTACTTC. Complete variable domain (other parts from reference TRBV11-2 and TRBJ2-7): EAGVAQSPRYKIIEKRQSVAFWCNPISGHATLYWYQQILGQGPKLLIQFQNNGVVDDSQLPKDRFSAERLKGVDSTLKIQPAKLEDSAVYLCASSLDSGTGGRSGYEQYFGPGTRLTVT.

CDR3 region: CASSQVQGRHNSPLHF. The CDR3 DNA is TGCGCCAGCAGCCAAGTCCAGGGAAGACATAATTCACCCCTCCACTTT. The genes are TRBV4-1 and TRBJ1-6; possibly TRBD1 for D (5 bases). CDR3 length equals 16 residues. V was trimmed by 1 base and J by 5 bases, leaving 12 bases between them. Germline V CDR1 and CDR2: MGHRA, YSYEKL.

This rearrangement joins TRBV4-3 to TRBJ1-3, with TRBD1 matching over 7 bases. The trim removed 0 bases at V and 3 bases at J, leaving 2 bases unmatched. Germline loops: CDR1 LGHNA, CDR2 YSLEER. CDR3 length equals 15 residues. DNA for the CDR3: TGCGCCAGCAGCCAAGAAGGGACAGTTGGAAACACCATATATTTT. As protein: CASSQEGTVGNTIYF.

The CDR3 nucleotides are TGCGCCAGCAGTAGGCAGGCGGAAGATACGCAGTATTTT. This translates into CASSRQAEDTQYF. The rearrangement uses TRBV10-1 and TRBJ2-3; D not resolved. Trimming took off 5 bases at V and 5 bases at J, with 11 bases between the two ends. CDR1 is WNHNN, CDR2 SYGVQD, per germline (reference sequence). CDR3 length: 13 residues.

The chain couples TRBV15 to TRBJ2-1; D remains ambiguous. Germline-derived CDR1 and CDR2 are LNHNV and YYDKDF (reference sequence). The length of the CDR3 is 12 residues. V dropped 0 bases and J dropped 8 bases, with 5 bases sitting between them. CDR3 DNA: TGTGCCACCAGCAGAGATAAGTATGAGCAGTTCTTC. Encoded protein: CATSRDKYEQFF.

J is TRBJ2-3 and V is TRBV7-8, with 8 nucleotides matching TRBD1. With 3 bases clipped from V and 0 bases from J, the junction kept 5 bases outside the gene matches. This CDR3 is 16 amino acids long. Germline lookup yields CDR1 SGHVS and CDR2 FQNEAQ. As DNA, the CDR3 is TGTGCCAGCAGCTTTGCAGGGGGCGCGAGCACAGATACGCAGTATTTT. It codes for CASSFAGGASTDTQYF.